This TCR beta chain originates from a study of spatial heterogeneity in lung cancer. Notes on the study in general: For expanded intratumoral alpha and beta TCRs, counts tracked tumor mutation counts.

Time point here: sample taken at primary tumor resection. These receptors' targets are unknown. TCRdb passed the 5' RACE reads through MiXCR, listing each CDR3 protein once. This sample yields some 300 distinct CDR3 sequences, of which 5.5% to 8% are seen a single time; around a quarter belongs to the top ten. Sequenced here: lung tumor tissue, sampled at surgery. The receptors were sampled from a female donor with early-stage non-small cell lung cancer.

For this clonotype: This beta chain lies outside the target of a library built for alpha chains; its clone size means little. This sequence joins TRBV5-1 and TRBJ2-5; 7 bases line up with TRBD1. Germline V lookup: CDR1 SGHRS, CDR2 YFSETQ. CDR3 length equals 13 residues. V gave up 2 bases and J gave up 5 bases; unmatched junction bases: 3. CDR3: CASSLTGVETQYF. The CDR3 DNA reads TGCGCCAGCAGCTTAACAGGGGTCGAGACCCAGTACTTC.